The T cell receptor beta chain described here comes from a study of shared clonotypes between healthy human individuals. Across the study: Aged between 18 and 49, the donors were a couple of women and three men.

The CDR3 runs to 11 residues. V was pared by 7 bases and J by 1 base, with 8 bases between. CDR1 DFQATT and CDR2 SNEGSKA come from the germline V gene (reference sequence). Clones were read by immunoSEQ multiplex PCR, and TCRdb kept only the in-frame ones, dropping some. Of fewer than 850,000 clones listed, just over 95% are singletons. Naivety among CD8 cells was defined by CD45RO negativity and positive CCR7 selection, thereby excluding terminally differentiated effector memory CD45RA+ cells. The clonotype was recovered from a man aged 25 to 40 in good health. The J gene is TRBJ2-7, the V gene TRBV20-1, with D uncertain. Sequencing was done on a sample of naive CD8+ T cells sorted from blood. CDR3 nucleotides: TGCAGTGGTACGTTATCCTACGAGCAGTACTTC. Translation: CSGTLSYEQYF.